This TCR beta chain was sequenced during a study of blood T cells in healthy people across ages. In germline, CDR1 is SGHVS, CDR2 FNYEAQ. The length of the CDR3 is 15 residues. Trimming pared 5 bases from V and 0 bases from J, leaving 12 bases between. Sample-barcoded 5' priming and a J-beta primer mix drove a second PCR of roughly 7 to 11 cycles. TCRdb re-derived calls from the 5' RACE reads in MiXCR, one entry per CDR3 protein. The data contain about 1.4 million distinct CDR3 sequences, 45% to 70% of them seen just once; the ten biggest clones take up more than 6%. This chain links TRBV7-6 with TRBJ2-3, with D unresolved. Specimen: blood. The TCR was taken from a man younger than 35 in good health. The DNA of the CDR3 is TGTGCCAGCAGCCCCGAGGCCTCTAGCACAGATACGCAGTATTTT. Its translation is CASSPEASSTDTQYF. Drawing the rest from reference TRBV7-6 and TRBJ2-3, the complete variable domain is GAGVSQSPRYKVTKRGQDVALRCDPISGHVSLYWYRQALGQGPEFLTYFNYEAQQDKSGLPNDRFSAERPEGSISTLTIQRTEQRDSAMYRCASSPEASSTDTQYFGPGTRLTVL.